This T cell receptor (beta chain) was recovered during a study of T cells in Graves' hyperthyroidism and ophthalmopathy. The overall study: Blood was drawn when the patient was first diagnosed and still untreated.

RNA transcripts were the template for amplifying TCR beta CDR3 regions. RT-PCR in the first round (using the HTBI primer set) targeted the TCR CDR3. A single record per CDR3 protein comes from TCRdb applying MiXCR to the multiplex PCR reads. The sample records fewer than 450,000 distinct CDR3 sequences, around 15% being singletons. Diagnosing involved the use of clinical symptoms, serum thyroxine and TRAb, thyroid ultrasound and orbital computed tomography. Germline V lookup: CDR1 SGHRS, CDR2 YFSETQ. Trimming removed 0 bases from V and 2 bases from J; junction bases left unmatched: 2. The CDR3 contains 16 residues.

The specimen was blood. This TCR derives from a man aged 50 to 59 with Graves' ophthalmopathy. V usage is TRBV5-1 and J usage is TRBJ2-2; TRBD1 matches 9 bases. Here the CDR3 reads CASSLDRGRNTGELFF. The CDR3 bases are TGCGCCAGCAGCTTGGACAGGGGGCGTAACACCGGGGAGCTGTTTTTT.